This T cell receptor (beta chain) was sequenced for a study of T cell clonality in common variable immunodeficiency. General study findings and limits: CVID subjects had higher TCRbeta clonality than healthy controls, most marked in about a third. Reportedly, TCR beta sequences from common variable immunodeficiency showed fewer deletions and N-nucleotide insertions.

Replacement immunoglobulin had been given to every CVID subject for at least one year. Blood came from CVID subjects not ill and not taking immunomodulatory or immunosuppressive medication. The CDR3 is 14 amino acids. The J segment lost 7 bases and the V segment lost 3 bases, leaving 6 bases of the junction unmatched. Germline V gives CDR1 KGHSH, CDR2 LQKENI. This clone was observed a handful of times. Its antigen is currently unknown. The read comes to an end 3 residues before the CDR3 does, leaving the germline J gene to fill in the end. The repertoire was sequenced with immunoSEQ multiplex PCR; TCRdb's copy has only in-frame clones and lacks some. In total the sample includes 25,000 to 35,000 clones, none of them seen once.

The sequence derives from a human donor with common variable immunodeficiency. This sequence joins TRBV18 and TRBJ1-2; 9 positions agree with TRBD1. Input material: peripheral blood mononuclear cells. Incomplete CDR3 DNA: TGTGCCAGCTCACCCGGGACAGGGAATCTTGGC. Its protein product is CASSPGTGNLG. The full CDR3 sequence reads CASSPGTGNLGYTF.